This passage covers 9 T cell receptor beta chains from one sample sequenced in a study of shared clonotypes between healthy human individuals. Some clones are missing from TCRdb's copy, which holds only in-frame ones; the method was immunoSEQ multiplex PCR. The profile shows about 1.5 million clones, 95% to 99% of them singletons. The sample comprised naive CD4+ T cells sorted from blood. The subset was: CD45RA+ positively selected. The receptors were gathered from a man aged 25 to 40 in good health.

The chain carries TRBV5-6 and TRBJ1-4; D may be TRBD1 (5 bases). Trimming shortened V by 3 bases and J by 5 bases, and 8 bases separated the two germline ends. Per germline, CDR1 SGHDT and CDR2 YYEEEE. CDR3 length: 13 amino acids. CDR3 sequence: CASSSGRNEKLFF. CDR3 DNA: TGTGCCAGCAGCTCAGGGCGGAATGAAAAACTGTTTTTT.

This chain uses TRBV4-1 with TRBJ2-2; D is undetermined. This CDR3 contains 14 residues. The germline gives CDR1 MGHRA, CDR2 YSYEKL. Trimming took 1 base from V and 5 from J, leaving 8 bases between them. The CDR3 DNA follows: TGCGCCAGCAGCCAAGTGGTTGTTACCGGGGAGCTGTTTTTT. Residues: CASSQVVVTGELFF.

The CDR3 DNA sequence: TGTGCCAGCAGTTTGCGGCGGGACACCGGGGAGCTGTTTTTT. Protein: CASSLRRDTGELFF. The V gene is TRBV28, the J gene TRBJ2-2, with D perhaps matching TRBD2 (5 bases). V lost 3 bases and J 3 bases, leaving 8 bases between the germline ends. The CDR3 totals 14 residues. CDR1 and CDR2 from the germline V gene are MDHEN and SYDVKM.

V gene TRBV10-3 combines with J gene TRBJ2-5, with 7 bases lining up with TRBD2. In germline, CDR1 is ENHRY, CDR2 SYGVKD. This CDR3 region has 17 residues. V was clipped by 4 bases and J by 1 base; unmatched bases: 12. In DNA, the CDR3 is TGTGCCATCAGTGGGGAGGGACTCCGAGACACCCAAGAGACCCAGTACTTC. The encoded protein is CAISGEGLRDTQETQYF.

Concerning this clone itself: Other DNA sequences from this sample encode an identical CDR3 as well. This CDR3 reads CASSEARGYGYTF. The CDR3 DNA follows: TGTGCCAGCAGTGAAGCCCGGGGCTATGGCTACACCTTC. The chain recombines TRBV2 with TRBJ1-2, with D unclear. The CDR3 covers 13 residues. Trimming cost V 0 bases and J 4 bases, with 6 bases left between them. From germline, CDR1 is SNHLY and CDR2 FYNNEI.

The chain combines TRBV6-5 with TRBJ1-4, with a possible D match to TRBD1 (5 bases). Germline V gene data show CDR1 as MNHEY and CDR2 as SVGAGI. Deletions cut 3 bases from V and 7 bases from J, with 9 bases between. The CDR3 runs to 13 residues. The CDR3 loop reads CASSYPGGEKLFF. Written as DNA, the CDR3 is TGTGCCAGCAGTTATCCCGGGGGTGAAAAACTGTTTTTT.

The chain carries TRBV9 and TRBJ2-7, with D perhaps matching TRBD1 (5 bases). The germline V and J ends were trimmed by 0 bases and 2 bases, with 15 bases remaining between them. Germline-derived CDR1 and CDR2 are SGDLS and YYNGEE. There are 16 residues in the CDR3. The CDR3 reads CASSVAARGGPYEQYF. In DNA form, the CDR3 reads TGTGCCAGCAGCGTAGCGGCAAGGGGTGGTCCCTACGAGCAGTACTTC.

To note about this clone: The same CDR3 also results from other DNA sequences found in this sample. The gene calls are TRBV18 and TRBJ2-5; D not certain. V was pared by 3 bases and J by 1 base, with 6 bases between. CDR1 is KGHSH and CDR2 is LQKENI in the germline V gene. The CDR3 has 13 amino acids. CDR3 DNA: TGTGCCAGCTCACCCCGGATCCAAGAGACCCAGTACTTC. Translated: CASSPRIQETQYF.

V usage is TRBV13 and J usage is TRBJ1-4; D possibly corresponds to TRBD1 (5 bases). The V end was cut by 4 bases, the J end by 0 bases, with 18 bases between. This CDR3 is 18 amino acids long. The germline CDR1 and CDR2 sequences are PRHDT and FYEKMQ (reference sequence). CDR3 amino acids: CASSSKPGLSTTNEKLFF. The CDR3 DNA follows: TGTGCCAGCAGCTCTAAACCGGGACTGAGTACAACTAATGAAAAACTGTTTTTT. The variable domain in full, completed from reference TRBV13 and TRBJ1-4, reads AAGVIQSPRHLIKEKRETATLKCYPIPRHDTVYWYQQGPGQDPQFLISFYEKMQSDKGSIPDRFSAQQFSDYHSELNMSSLELGDSALYFCASSSKPGLSTTNEKLFFGSGTQLSVL.